This entry lists 28 T cell receptor beta chains sequenced from one sample in a study of blood T cell repertoires in COVID-19. Profiling relied on immunoSEQ multiplex PCR, and the TCRdb table lists in-frame clones only, not all of them. This sample has roughly 230,000 clones; 70% to 90% occur once, and the top ten carry around 0.89%. Sequenced input: peripheral blood. The source of these receptors is a man between 40 and 49 years old with acute or convalescent COVID-19.

The table lists this clone with a count of one. The genes are TRBV6-5 and TRBJ2-7, with 10 bases aligning to TRBD2. The J segment lost 4 bases and the V segment lost 7 bases, leaving 4 bases of the junction unmatched. The germline V gene has CDR1 MNHEY and CDR2 SVGAGI. This CDR3 has 13 amino acids. In DNA, the CDR3 is TGTGCCAGCAAACTAGCGGGGTATTACGAGCAGTACTTC. Residues: CASKLAGYYEQYF.

The chain employs TRBV5-6 and TRBJ2-5; TRBD1 matches 7 bases. Germline lookup yields CDR1 SGHDT and CDR2 YYEEEE. The V and J ends lost 5 bases and 0 bases, in that order; junction bases with no gene match: 10. The CDR3 totals 16 residues. This CDR3 is CASSWTGPEYQETQYF. DNA of the CDR3: TGTGCCAGCAGTTGGACAGGTCCAGAGTACCAAGAGACCCAGTACTTC. Using reference TRBV5-6 and TRBJ2-5 for the parts outside the CDR3, the full variable domain is DAGVTQSPTHLIKTRGQQVTLRCSPKSGHDTVSWYQQALGQGPQFIFQYYEEEERQRGNFPDRFSGHQFPNYSSELNVNALLLGDSALYLCASSWTGPEYQETQYFGPGTRLLVL.

This clone was observed a single time. This chain connects TRBV29-1 to TRBJ2-5; 9 bases are shared with TRBD2. CDR3 size: 14 residues. V lost 6 bases to trimming and J lost 6 bases; unmatched junction nucleotides: 11. CDR1 is SQVTM, CDR2 ANQGSEA, per germline. In DNA, the CDR3 is TGCAGCGTGCAGGAGGGTAGCGGGGGAAAGACCCAGTACTTC. This encodes CSVQEGSGGKTQYF.

The CDR3 loop is CASSFGGAGANVLTF. CDR3 sequence (DNA): TGTGCCAGCAGCTTTGGAGGGGCTGGGGCCAACGTCCTGACTTTC. V is TRBV7-9 and J is TRBJ2-6; possibly TRBD2 for D (6 bases). CDR1 and CDR2 (germline): SEHNR, FQNEAQ (reference sequence). Trimming shortened V by 3 bases and J by 2 bases, and 8 bases separated the two germline ends. The CDR3 contains 15 residues.

The genes are TRBV6-6 and TRBJ1-3; perhaps TRBD1 as D (6 bases). The CDR3 has 14 amino acids. The V and J ends lost 6 bases and 0 bases respectively, with 9 bases between them. CDR1 and CDR2 (germline): MNHNY, SVGAGI (reference sequence). DNA of the CDR3: TGTGCCAGCAGACGGACAGACTCTGGAAACACCATATATTTT. Translating gives CASRRTDSGNTIYF.

This clone was recorded a few times. The chain links TRBV2 to TRBJ2-4; 9 positions match TRBD2. V was clipped by 3 bases and J by 0 bases; unmatched bases: 3. CDR3 size: 16 residues. Germline-derived CDR1 and CDR2 are SNHLY and FYNNEI. The CDR3, as DNA: TGTGCCAGCAGTGACGGGCGGGGGGGAGCCAAAAACATTCAGTACTTC. Translation gives CASSDGRGGAKNIQYF. The full variable domain, rest sourced from reference TRBV2 and TRBJ2-4, is EPEVTQTPSHQVTQMGQEVILRCVPISNHLYFYWYRQILGQKVEFLVSFYNNEISEKSEIFDDQFSVERPDGSNFTLKIRSTKLEDSAMYFCASSDGRGGAKNIQYFGAGTRLSVL.

This clone was detected once. CDR3 residues: CASSDAQGARGYGYTF. CDR3 nucleotides: TGTGCCAGCAGTGATGCACAGGGGGCGCGTGGCTATGGCTACACCTTC. The chain links TRBV2 to TRBJ1-2; 9 bases map to TRBD1. Per the germline V gene, CDR1 is SNHLY and CDR2 is FYNNEI. V was pared by 3 bases and J by 4 bases, with 9 bases of the junction left unmatched. The CDR3 spans 16 residues.

This chain uses TRBV7-9 with TRBJ2-7, with 7 bases lining up with TRBD1. This CDR3 has 14 residues. Germline values: CDR1 SEHNR, CDR2 FQNEAQ (reference sequence). V was clipped by 5 bases and J by 5 bases; unmatched bases: 9. The CDR3 sequence is CASSRVGTVDEQYF. The CDR3 nucleotides are TGTGCCAGCAGCAGAGTAGGGACAGTCGACGAGCAGTACTTC.

The J gene is TRBJ2-5, the V gene TRBV28; 7 nucleotides line up with TRBD1. The CDR3 is 15 residues long. V shed 5 bases and J 4 bases; nucleotides not matched to a gene: 10. Germline V gene sequence: CDR1 MDHEN, CDR2 SYDVKM. DNA of the CDR3: TGTGCCAGCAGTGCGACAGGGTGGGGTCGAGAGACCCAGTACTTC. Translation gives CASSATGWGRETQYF.

V gene TRBV7-9 combines with J gene TRBJ1-2; D is possibly TRBD1 (6 bases). Between the trimmed V and J ends, which lost 3 bases and 2 bases, there was a span of 7 bases. The CDR3 runs to 13 residues. From germline, CDR1 is SEHNR and CDR2 FQNEAQ (reference sequence). CDR3 region: CASSLGANYGYTF. The CDR3, as DNA: TGTGCCAGCAGCTTGGGGGCGAACTATGGCTACACCTTC.

The rearrangement joins TRBV7-2 to TRBJ1-4; D perhaps matches TRBD1 (6 bases). V was clipped by 5 bases and J by 6 bases, with 16 bases between them. There are 15 residues in the CDR3. The germline gives CDR1 SGHTA, CDR2 FQGNSA. The CDR3 spells CASSALGRGHEKLFF. CDR3 in DNA: TGTGCCAGCAGCGCCCTCGGCAGGGGACATGAAAAACTGTTTTTT.

A few counts support this clone. The chain carries TRBV28 and TRBJ1-5, with D possibly being TRBD1 (5 bases). V was trimmed by 5 bases and J by 0 bases, leaving 20 bases between them. CDR1 is MDHEN and CDR2 is SYDVKM in the germline V gene. The CDR3 is made up of 18 amino acids. CDR3 amino acids: CASSKTSTVAYSNQPQHF. In DNA, the CDR3 is TGTGCCAGCAGTAAAACTTCGACAGTCGCGTATAGCAATCAGCCCCAGCATTTT. Variable domain in full (rest from reference TRBV28 and TRBJ1-5): DVKVTQSSRYLVKRTGEKVFLECVQDMDHENMFWYRQDPGLGLRLIYFSYDVKMKEKGDIPEGYSVSREKKERFSLILESASTNQTSMYLCASSKTSTVAYSNQPQHFGDGTRLSIL.

The chain joins TRBV30 to TRBJ2-7; D remains ambiguous. Trimming cost V 3 bases and J 6 bases, with 6 bases left between them. Germline V gives CDR1 GTSNPN, CDR2 SVGIG (reference sequence). The CDR3 is 10 amino acids. The CDR3 protein is CAWRNGEQYF. The CDR3 DNA is TGTGCCTGGAGAAACGGCGAGCAGTACTTC.

The V call is TRBV6-5, the J call TRBJ1-6, with a weak D call TRBD1 (5 bases). There are 14 residues in the CDR3. Trimming stripped 0 bases from V and 5 bases from J, with 5 bases between. Germline-derived CDR1 and CDR2 are MNHEY and SVGAGI. The CDR3 DNA follows: TGTGCCAGCAGTTACTCGACAGATAATTCACCCCTCCACTTT. Encoded protein: CASSYSTDNSPLHF.

The genes are TRBV6-1 and TRBJ1-6; the D is unclear. This CDR3 region has 13 residues. Germline V gene data show CDR1 as MNHNS and CDR2 as SASEGT. V lost 2 bases and J lost 7, with 6 bases in between. The DNA for the CDR3 is TGTGCCAGCAGTGAACGGGAGAATTCACCCCTCCACTTT. Its protein product is CASSERENSPLHF.

The chain couples TRBV5-8 to TRBJ1-2, with a weak D call TRBD1 (6 bases). The germline CDR1 and CDR2 sequences are SGHTS and YDEGEE. CDR3 length equals 12 residues. V lost 4 bases, J lost 7 bases, and 11 bases lay in between. DNA for the CDR3: TGTGCCAGCAGCAACAGGGCCTTTGGCTACACCTTC. The encoded protein is CASSNRAFGYTF.

This clone appeared once. The chain joins TRBV18 to TRBJ2-7; D is perhaps TRBD1 (6 bases). Deletions cut 3 bases from V and 1 base from J, with 16 bases between. CDR1 is KGHSH, CDR2 LQKENI, per germline. This CDR3 region has 16 residues. CDR3 nucleotide sequence: TGTGCCAGCTCACCGATTCTGAACAGGGCGTCCTACGAGCAGTACTTC. It is translated as CASSPILNRASYEQYF.

The chain recombines TRBV6-2 or TRBV6-3 with TRBJ1-2, with 8 nucleotides matching TRBD1. V lost 6 bases to trimming and J lost 5 bases; unmatched junction nucleotides: 8. This CDR3 is built from 14 residues. Germline-derived CDR1 and CDR2 are MNHEY and SVGEGT. CDR3 coding DNA: TGTGCCAGCAGCGAGACAGGGGAACTGTATGGCTACACCTTC. It yields the protein CASSETGELYGYTF.

This chain links TRBV5-1 with TRBJ2-3; D is perhaps TRBD2 (6 bases). This CDR3 region has 17 residues. In germline, CDR1 is SGHRS, CDR2 YFSETQ. The ends were cut back, 4 bases at V and 0 bases at J, with 18 bases in the middle. This CDR3 is CASSPSRGGPSTDTQYF. The DNA for the CDR3 is TGCGCCAGCAGCCCATCGCGCGGAGGGCCCAGCACAGATACGCAGTATTTT.

This rearrangement joins TRBV2 to TRBJ1-2; D uncertain. Germline V gene data show CDR1 as SNHLY and CDR2 as FYNNEI. The CDR3 consists of 13 residues. Trimming pared 8 bases from V and 8 bases from J, leaving 18 bases between. The DNA for the CDR3 is TGTGCCAGCTCCCCGGACTCTTCAACGGGCTACACCTTC. Residues: CASSPDSSTGYTF. Based on the CDR3 plus reference TRBV2 and TRBJ1-2, the full variable domain is EPEVTQTPSHQVTQMGQEVILRCVPISNHLYFYWYRQILGQKVEFLVSFYNNEISEKSEIFDDQFSVERPDGSNFTLKIRSTKLEDSAMYFCASSPDSSTGYTFGSGTRLTVV.

The chain couples TRBV5-6 to TRBJ2-1; D is undetermined. This CDR3 has 15 amino acids. Germline values: CDR1 SGHDT, CDR2 YYEEEE. Trimming removed 2 bases from V and 4 bases from J, with 13 bases in between. CDR3 protein: CASSFYSVRYNEQFF. CDR3 in DNA: TGTGCCAGCAGCTTTTACTCGGTCAGGTACAATGAGCAGTTCTTC.

The CDR3 is CSVVVSSRTDTQYF. CDR3 DNA sequence: TGCAGCGTTGTAGTTTCTAGCCGCACAGATACGCAGTATTTT. J is TRBJ2-3 and V is TRBV29-1, with D possibly matching TRBD2 (5 bases). Trimming took off 4 bases at V and 1 base at J, with 12 bases between the two ends. Germline values: CDR1 SQVTM, CDR2 ANQGSEA. The CDR3 runs 14 residues.

The V call is TRBV28, the J call TRBJ1-1; D is undetermined. Germline V gene data show CDR1 as MDHEN and CDR2 as SYDVKM. Trimming removed 6 bases from V and 1 base from J, with 9 bases in between. This CDR3 comprises 13 residues. CDR3 bases: TGTGCCAGCAGGAGCGGGGAGAACACTGAAGCTTTCTTT. This sequence encodes CASRSGENTEAFF.

This chain connects TRBV5-4 to TRBJ1-2; D perhaps matches TRBD1 (6 bases). The CDR3 is made up of 15 amino acids. Germline V gives CDR1 SGHNT, CDR2 YYREEE (reference sequence). V lost 5 bases and J lost 8, with 22 bases in between. The CDR3 here is CASRQGQSGSWGYTF. The DNA for the CDR3 is TGTGCCAGCAGGCAAGGACAGTCGGGCTCGTGGGGCTACACCTTC.

The chain joins TRBV7-9 to TRBJ1-1; 8 nucleotides match TRBD1. The CDR3 sequence is 15 residues long. Germline CDR1 reads SEHNR; CDR2 reads FQNEAQ (reference sequence). With 1 base clipped from V and 0 bases from J, the junction kept 1 base outside the gene matches. The CDR3 nucleotides read TGTGCCAGCAGCTTAGGGGACAGGATGAACACTGAAGCTTTCTTT. It translates to CASSLGDRMNTEAFF.

The rearrangement links TRBV18 to TRBJ2-1; the D gene is possibly TRBD2 (7 bases). The CDR3 has 12 amino acids. CDR1 is KGHSH, CDR2 LQKENI, per germline. Trimming removed 0 bases from V and 12 bases from J, with 9 bases in between. As DNA, the CDR3 is TGTGCCAGCTCACCACCTGCGGGGGCGCAGTTCTTC. It encodes CASSPPAGAQFF.

The chain links TRBV4-1 to TRBJ2-3; TRBD2 agrees at 8 bases. Germline V CDR1 and CDR2: MGHRA, YSYEKL. The CDR3 is 15 amino acids. The V gene end was trimmed by 9 bases and the J gene end by 0 bases; junction bases not matched to a gene: 8. The CDR3 region has the DNA TGCGCCAGTGCCGGTCTAGCGGGTAGCACAGATACGCAGTATTTT. Its translation: CASAGLAGSTDTQYF.

The chain joins TRBV19 to TRBJ1-5; tentatively, D is TRBD1 (6 bases). The CDR3 runs to 16 residues. Germline CDR1 LNHDA, CDR2 SQIVND (reference sequence). The V gene lost 5 bases and the J gene lost 6 bases, with 20 bases spanning the gap. The CDR3 DNA follows: TGTGCCAGTAGTTTGCCATCGATACAGGGTACTCAGCCCCAGCATTTT. It yields the protein CASSLPSIQGTQPQHF.